This is a list of T cell receptor beta chains from one sample in a study of response to subunit inactivated influenza vaccine. MiXCR, applied by TCRdb to the RT-PCR reads, yields one record per CDR3 protein. Of 550,000 to 800,000 distinct CDR3 sequences listed, 15% to 17% are singletons. Sample: PBMCs from blood, taken 11 to 12 days after vaccination. The receptors here all came from a man aged 45-65 years who received an inactivated influenza vaccine. CDR3s include the opening cysteine and the closing phenylalanine or tryptophan. D genes are given only for firm matches. The listing skips clone size in some rows; elsewhere it reads once, few, many or a size class.

clone_size: .
j_call: TRBJ2-3
d_call: .
v_call: TRBV12-3/TRBV12-4
cdr3_aa: CASKPGRLTWDGEFPDTQYF
cdr3_nt: TGTGCCAGCAAACCAGGCCGGCTTACGTGGGACGGAGAATTCCCGGATACGCAGTATTTT

clone_size: .
j_call: TRBJ2-1
d_call: .
v_call: TRBV14
cdr3_aa: CASSPRRGPTSEQFF
cdr3_nt: TGTGCCAGCAGCCCAAGAAGAGGCCCAACTAGTGAGCAGTTCTTC

clone_size: few
j_call: TRBJ1-1
d_call: .
v_call: TRBV4-1
cdr3_aa: CASSQERQAEAFF
cdr3_nt: TGCGCCAGCAGCCAAGAGAGACAGGCTGAAGCTTTCTTT

clone_size: .
j_call: TRBJ2-7
d_call: .
v_call: TRBV27
cdr3_aa: CASSSRGMGEQYF
cdr3_nt: TGTGCCAGCAGTTCTCGAGGAATGGGCGAGCAGTACTTC

clone_size: few
j_call: TRBJ2-7
d_call: .
v_call: TRBV6-5
cdr3_aa: CASSYLDVPYEQYF
cdr3_nt: TGTGCCAGCAGTTACTTGGACGTACCCTACGAGCAGTACTTC

clone_size: .
j_call: TRBJ2-7
d_call: .
v_call: TRBV7-2
cdr3_aa: CASSFGLPATYEQYF
cdr3_nt: TGTGCCAGCAGCTTTGGCCTTCCCGCCACCTACGAGCAGTACTTC

clone_size: many
j_call: TRBJ1-5
d_call: TRBD1
v_call: TRBV7-2
cdr3_aa: CASSFGTGRNQPQHF
cdr3_nt: TGTGCCAGCAGCTTCGGGACAGGGAGAAATCAGCCCCAGCATTTT

clone_size: few
j_call: TRBJ2-7
d_call: .
v_call: TRBV9
cdr3_aa: CASSVGRGHEDNYEQYF
cdr3_nt: TGTGCCAGCAGCGTAGGGCGGGGCCATGAGGACAACTACGAGCAGTACTTC

clone_size: many
j_call: TRBJ2-2
d_call: TRBD2
v_call: TRBV12-3/TRBV12-4
cdr3_aa: CASSFPTSGGFTGELFF
cdr3_nt: TGTGCCAGCAGTTTCCCGACTAGCGGGGGGTTCACCGGGGAGCTGTTTTTT

clone_size: few
j_call: TRBJ1-3
d_call: .
v_call: TRBV12-3/TRBV12-4
cdr3_aa: CASSSLAPGNTIYF
cdr3_nt: TGTGCCAGCAGTTCTCTGGCGCCCGGAAACACCATATATTTT

clone_size: few
j_call: TRBJ2-2
d_call: .
v_call: TRBV12-5
cdr3_aa: CASGLDGRNTGELFF
cdr3_nt: TGTGCTAGTGGTTTGGATGGAAGGAACACCGGGGAGCTGTTTTTT

clone_size: few
j_call: TRBJ2-3
d_call: TRBD2
v_call: TRBV5-1
cdr3_aa: CASSQETSGYTDTQYF
cdr3_nt: TGCGCCAGCAGCCAAGAGACTAGCGGATACACAGATACGCAGTATTTT

clone_size: .
j_call: TRBJ1-4
d_call: .
v_call: TRBV5-5
cdr3_aa: CASSQQEATNEKLFF
cdr3_nt: TGTGCCAGCAGTCAGCAAGAAGCAACTAATGAAAAACTGTTTTTT

clone_size: many
j_call: TRBJ1-1
d_call: .
v_call: TRBV7-3
cdr3_aa: CASSLNPGSNTEAFF
cdr3_nt: TGTGCCAGCAGCTTAAATCCGGGTTCCAACACTGAAGCTTTCTTT

clone_size: .
j_call: TRBJ2-1
d_call: TRBD1
v_call: TRBV4-3
cdr3_aa: CASSQDLGQGGGRPFF
cdr3_nt: TGCGCCAGCAGCCAAGATCTAGGACAGGGTGGTGGTAGGCCGTTCTTC

clone_size: few
j_call: TRBJ2-1
d_call: .
v_call: TRBV5-1
cdr3_aa: CASSLTRHEQFF
cdr3_nt: TGCGCCAGCAGCTTGACTCGTCATGAGCAGTTCTTC

clone_size: few
j_call: TRBJ2-2
d_call: .
v_call: TRBV20-1
cdr3_aa: CSARPGGGDTGELFF
cdr3_nt: TGCAGTGCTAGACCAGGGGGGGGCGACACCGGGGAGCTGTTTTTT

clone_size: .
j_call: TRBJ2-3
d_call: .
v_call: TRBV11-3
cdr3_aa: CASSLGLSGPGDTQYF
cdr3_nt: TGTGCCAGCAGCTTAGGTCTAAGCGGGCCCGGAGATACGCAGTATTTT

clone_size: .
j_call: TRBJ2-1
d_call: .
v_call: TRBV3-1
cdr3_aa: CASSQEYSGRSSYNEQFF
cdr3_nt: TGTGCCAGCAGCCAAGAATATTCGGGCCGAAGCTCCTACAATGAGCAGTTCTTC

clone_size: few
j_call: TRBJ2-1
d_call: TRBD1
v_call: TRBV15
cdr3_aa: CATSSQDRRIIHEQFF
cdr3_nt: TGTGCCACCAGCAGTCAGGACAGGAGGATAATCCATGAGCAGTTCTTC

clone_size: few
j_call: TRBJ2-7
d_call: .
v_call: TRBV4-3
cdr3_aa: CASSQELGQKPTYEQYF
cdr3_nt: TGCGCCAGCAGCCAAGAGTTAGGGCAAAAGCCCACCTACGAGCAGTACTTC

clone_size: few
j_call: TRBJ2-5
d_call: TRBD1
v_call: TRBV7-9
cdr3_aa: CASSMDRGETQYF
cdr3_nt: TGTGCCAGCAGCATGGACAGGGGCGAGACCCAGTACTTC

clone_size: .
j_call: TRBJ2-1
d_call: .
v_call: TRBV20-1
cdr3_aa: CSARGRDTYNEQFF
cdr3_nt: TGCAGTGCTAGAGGACGGGATACTTACAATGAGCAGTTCTTC

clone_size: few
j_call: TRBJ1-1
d_call: .
v_call: TRBV5-6
cdr3_aa: CASSLAGGGSEAFF
cdr3_nt: TGTGCCAGCAGCTTGGCGGGGGGTGGCTCTGAAGCTTTCTTT

clone_size: .
j_call: TRBJ2-7
d_call: .
v_call: TRBV10-2
cdr3_aa: CASSEGAGTYEQYF
cdr3_nt: TGCGCCAGCAGTGAGGGGGCGGGAACCTACGAGCAGTACTTC

clone_size: many
j_call: TRBJ1-2
d_call: TRBD1
v_call: TRBV4-3
cdr3_aa: CASSQDTPGQGTYGYTF
cdr3_nt: TGCGCCAGCAGCCAAGATACGCCCGGACAGGGGACCTATGGCTACACCTTC

clone_size: many
j_call: TRBJ2-2
d_call: TRBD1
v_call: TRBV20-1
cdr3_aa: CSARGGQGNTGELFF
cdr3_nt: TGCAGTGCTAGAGGGGGACAGGGGAACACCGGGGAGCTGTTTTTT

clone_size: many
j_call: TRBJ2-1
d_call: TRBD1
v_call: TRBV7-9
cdr3_aa: CASSQSLGQGKYNEQFF
cdr3_nt: TGTGCCAGCAGCCAAAGCTTGGGACAGGGAAAATACAATGAGCAGTTCTTC

clone_size: .
j_call: TRBJ1-1
d_call: TRBD1
v_call: TRBV7-9
cdr3_aa: CASSPSGQMNTEAFF
cdr3_nt: TGTGCCAGCAGCCCATCGGGACAGATGAACACTGAAGCTTTCTTT

clone_size: .
j_call: TRBJ1-4
d_call: .
v_call: TRBV7-9
cdr3_aa: CASRNSPSVRGEKLFF
cdr3_nt: TGTGCCAGCAGAAATTCCCCGAGCGTCCGGGGTGAAAAACTGTTTTTT

clone_size: .
j_call: TRBJ2-5
d_call: .
v_call: TRBV20-1
cdr3_aa: CSQKVRETQYF
cdr3_nt: TGCAGCCAGAAGGTGCGAGAGACCCAGTACTTC

clone_size: once
j_call: TRBJ1-4
d_call: TRBD1
v_call: TRBV6-5
cdr3_aa: CASSYGQGAFEKLFF
cdr3_nt: TGTGCCAGCAGTTACGGACAGGGGGCATTTGAAAAACTGTTTTTT

clone_size: few
j_call: TRBJ2-5
d_call: .
v_call: TRBV7-9
cdr3_aa: CASSPFGGGETQYF
cdr3_nt: TGTGCCAGCAGCCCATTCGGAGGGGGGGAGACCCAGTACTTC

clone_size: .
j_call: TRBJ2-1
d_call: TRBD1
v_call: TRBV28
cdr3_aa: CASSPTGQGYNEQFF
cdr3_nt: TGTGCCAGCAGTCCGACGGGACAGGGGTACAATGAGCAGTTCTTC

clone_size: .
j_call: TRBJ1-2
d_call: .
v_call: TRBV9
cdr3_aa: CASSAPDYGYTF
cdr3_nt: TGTGCCAGCAGCGCCCCCGACTATGGCTACACCTTC

clone_size: few
j_call: TRBJ1-2
d_call: .
v_call: TRBV4-1
cdr3_aa: CASSQRGQRIDGYTF
cdr3_nt: TGCGCCAGCAGCCAGCGGGGGCAGCGAATTGATGGCTACACCTTC

clone_size: .
j_call: TRBJ2-7
d_call: TRBD2
v_call: TRBV7-2
cdr3_aa: CASSLQGLAGGYEQYF
cdr3_nt: TGTGCCAGCAGCTTACAGGGACTAGCGGGAGGGTACGAGCAGTACTTC

clone_size: .
j_call: TRBJ1-1
d_call: TRBD1
v_call: TRBV20-1
cdr3_aa: CSAWDRGHTEAFF
cdr3_nt: TGCAGTGCTTGGGACAGGGGCCACACTGAAGCTTTCTTT

clone_size: few
j_call: TRBJ1-4
d_call: .
v_call: TRBV7-2
cdr3_aa: CASSPREGFGLNEKLFF
cdr3_nt: TGTGCCAGCAGCCCGCGTGAAGGGTTTGGCCTGAATGAAAAACTGTTTTTT

clone_size: many
j_call: TRBJ1-2
d_call: .
v_call: TRBV20-1
cdr3_aa: CSAPGVGLGYGYTF
cdr3_nt: TGCAGCGCCCCGGGGGTGGGGCTGGGATATGGCTACACCTTC

clone_size: .
j_call: TRBJ2-7
d_call: .
v_call: TRBV4-3
cdr3_aa: CASSQVGSVGEQYF
cdr3_nt: TGCGCCAGCAGCCAAGTCGGGAGTGTTGGCGAGCAGTACTTC

clone_size: once
j_call: TRBJ2-7
d_call: .
v_call: TRBV3-1
cdr3_aa: CASTRRLQGGRFGYEQYF
cdr3_nt: TGTGCCTCCACCCGCCGACTGCAGGGGGGACGCTTCGGGTACGAGCAGTACTTC

clone_size: .
j_call: TRBJ2-5
d_call: TRBD2
v_call: TRBV6-1
cdr3_aa: CASSRAGGPGETQYF
cdr3_nt: TGTGCCAGCAGTCGAGCGGGAGGGCCGGGGGAGACCCAGTACTTC

clone_size: .
j_call: TRBJ2-5
d_call: TRBD2
v_call: TRBV10-3
cdr3_aa: CAISLKAGLAAQETQYF
cdr3_nt: TGTGCCATCAGTCTGAAAGCGGGACTAGCGGCCCAAGAGACCCAGTACTTC

clone_size: .
j_call: TRBJ2-3
d_call: TRBD1
v_call: TRBV10-3
cdr3_aa: CAISELWTGGTDAQYF
cdr3_nt: TGTGCCATCAGTGAGCTGTGGACAGGGGGCACAGATGCGCAGTATTTT

clone_size: .
j_call: TRBJ1-2
d_call: .
v_call: TRBV28
cdr3_aa: CASSLSGGPNYGYTF
cdr3_nt: TGTGCCAGCAGTTTATCGGGGGGACCTAACTATGGCTACACCTTC

clone_size: .
j_call: TRBJ2-2
d_call: TRBD2
v_call: TRBV6-2/TRBV6-3
cdr3_aa: CASSYALAGVSTGELFF
cdr3_nt: TGTGCCAGCAGTTACGCGCTAGCGGGAGTTTCCACCGGGGAGCTGTTTTTT

clone_size: .
j_call: TRBJ2-7
d_call: .
v_call: TRBV6-1
cdr3_aa: CASSERYYEQYF
cdr3_nt: TGTGCCAGCAGTGAAAGATACTACGAGCAGTACTTC